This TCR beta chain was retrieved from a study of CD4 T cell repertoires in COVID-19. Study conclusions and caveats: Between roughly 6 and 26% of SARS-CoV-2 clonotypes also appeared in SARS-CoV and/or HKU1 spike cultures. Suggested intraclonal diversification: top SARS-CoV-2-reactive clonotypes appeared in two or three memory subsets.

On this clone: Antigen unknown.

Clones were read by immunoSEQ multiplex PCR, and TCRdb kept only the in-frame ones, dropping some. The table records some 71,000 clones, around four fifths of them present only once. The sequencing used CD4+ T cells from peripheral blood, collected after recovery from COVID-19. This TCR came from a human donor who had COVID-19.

The CDR3 nucleotides are TGCAGTGCTAGTTCCGGGGGGGGAACTGGGGCCAACGTCCTGACTTTC. Protein sequence: CSASSGGGTGANVLTF. The chain combines TRBV20-1 with TRBJ2-6; TRBD2 aligns across 8 bases. Germline trimming cut 3 bases from V and 2 bases from J; bases unmatched to any gene: 6. The CDR3 extends over 16 amino acids. Germline V lookup: CDR1 DFQATT, CDR2 SNEGSKA (reference sequence).